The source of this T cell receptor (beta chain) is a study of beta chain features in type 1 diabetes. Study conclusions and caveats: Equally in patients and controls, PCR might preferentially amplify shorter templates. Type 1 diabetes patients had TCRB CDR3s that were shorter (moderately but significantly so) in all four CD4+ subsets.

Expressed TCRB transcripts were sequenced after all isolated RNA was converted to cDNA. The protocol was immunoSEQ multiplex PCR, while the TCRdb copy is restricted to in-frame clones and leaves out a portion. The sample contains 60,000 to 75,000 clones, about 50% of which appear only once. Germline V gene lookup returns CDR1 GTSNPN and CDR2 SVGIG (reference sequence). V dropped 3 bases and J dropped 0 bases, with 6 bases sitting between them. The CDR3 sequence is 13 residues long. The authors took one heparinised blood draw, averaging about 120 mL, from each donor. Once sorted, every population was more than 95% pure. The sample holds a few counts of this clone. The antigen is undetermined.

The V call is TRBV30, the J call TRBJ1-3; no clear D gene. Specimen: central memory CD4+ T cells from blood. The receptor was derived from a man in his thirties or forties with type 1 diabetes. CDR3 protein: CAWRWSSGNTIYF. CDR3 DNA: TGTGCCTGGAGGTGGAGCTCTGGAAACACCATATATTTT.